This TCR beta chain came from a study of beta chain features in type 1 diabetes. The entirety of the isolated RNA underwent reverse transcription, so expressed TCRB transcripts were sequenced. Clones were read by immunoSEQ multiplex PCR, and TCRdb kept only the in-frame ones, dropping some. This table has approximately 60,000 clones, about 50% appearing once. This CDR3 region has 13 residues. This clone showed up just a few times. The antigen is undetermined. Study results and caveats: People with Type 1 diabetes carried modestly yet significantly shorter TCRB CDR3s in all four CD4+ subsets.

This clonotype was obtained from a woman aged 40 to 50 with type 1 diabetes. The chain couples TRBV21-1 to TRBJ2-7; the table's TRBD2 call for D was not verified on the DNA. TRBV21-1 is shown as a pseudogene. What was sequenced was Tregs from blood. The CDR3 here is CASSPKYGVEQYF. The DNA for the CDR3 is TGTGCCAGCAGCCCTAAATACGGTGTCGAGCAGTACTTC.